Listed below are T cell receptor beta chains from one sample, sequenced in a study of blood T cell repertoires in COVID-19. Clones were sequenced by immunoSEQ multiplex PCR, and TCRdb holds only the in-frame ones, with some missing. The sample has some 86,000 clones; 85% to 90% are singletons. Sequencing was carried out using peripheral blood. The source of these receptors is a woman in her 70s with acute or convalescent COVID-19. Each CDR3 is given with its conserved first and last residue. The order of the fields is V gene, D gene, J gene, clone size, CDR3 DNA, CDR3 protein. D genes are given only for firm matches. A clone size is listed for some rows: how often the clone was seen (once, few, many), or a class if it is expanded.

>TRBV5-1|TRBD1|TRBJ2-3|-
TGCGCCAGCAGCCCCGGGACAGTATACACAGATACGCAGTATTTT
CASSPGTVYTDTQYF
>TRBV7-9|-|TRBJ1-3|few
TGTGCCAGCAGCTTCGGAGGCTCTGGAAACACCATATATTTT
CASSFGGSGNTIYF
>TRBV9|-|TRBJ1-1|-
TGTGCCAGCAGCGTAGTCGGGGGAAGAGCTTTCTTT
CASSVVGGRAFF
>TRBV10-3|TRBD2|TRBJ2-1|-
TGTGCCATCAGCCCTGGGGCTAGCGGGGGAAAGAGCTCCTACAATGAGCAGTTCTTC
CAISPGASGGKSSYNEQFF
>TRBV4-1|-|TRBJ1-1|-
TGCGCCAGCAGCCCTACGACGGGGGGGAGCGCTGAAGCTTTCTTT
CASSPTTGGSAEAFF
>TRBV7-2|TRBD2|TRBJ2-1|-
TGTGCCAGCATCGTTAAGCGGGAGGCCCTTACCTACAATGAGCAGTTCTTC
CASIVKREALTYNEQFF
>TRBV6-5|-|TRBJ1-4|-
TGTGCCAGCAGTTCCCGGTCCTCGAATGAAAAACTGTTTTTT
CASSSRSSNEKLFF
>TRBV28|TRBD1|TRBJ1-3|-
TGTGCCAGCAGTTTTCCCCTAGGACAGGGGTTTGGAAACACCATATATTTT
CASSFPLGQGFGNTIYF
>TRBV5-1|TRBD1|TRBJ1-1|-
TGCGCCAGCAGCACGGACAGGGACACTGAAGCTTTCTTT
CASSTDRDTEAFF
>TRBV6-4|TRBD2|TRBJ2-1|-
TGTGCCAGCAGTGCCACGGCGGGGAGGGCTAGCTCCTACAATGAGCAGTTCTTC
CASSATAGRASSYNEQFF
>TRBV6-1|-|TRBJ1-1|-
TGTGCCAGCAGTGATAACAGGCTGAACACTGAAGCTTTCTTT
CASSDNRLNTEAFF
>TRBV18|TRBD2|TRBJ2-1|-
TGTGCCAGCTCACCAGGGCTCCGGACTAGGGCTGCTGATGAGCAGTTCTTC
CASSPGLRTRAADEQFF
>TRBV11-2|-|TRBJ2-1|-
TGTGCCAGCAGCTTAGCACCGAGCTCCTACAATGAGCAGTTCTTC
CASSLAPSSYNEQFF
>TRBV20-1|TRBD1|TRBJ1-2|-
TGCAGTGCTAGTCCTCAGGGGGAGGCTAGGGTTGGCTATGGTGGCTACACCTTC
CSASPQGEARVGYGGYTF
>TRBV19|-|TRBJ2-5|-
TGTGCCACTCAAAATGACCTTGGGGGGGCGAAGACCCAGTACTTC
CATQNDLGGAKTQYF
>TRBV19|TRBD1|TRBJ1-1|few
TGTGCCAGTAGTAGGGGGACAGTAGCTGAAGCTTTCTTT
CASSRGTVAEAFF
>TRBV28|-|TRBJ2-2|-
TGTGCCAGCACGGTGAACACCGGGGAGCTGTTTTTT
CASTVNTGELFF
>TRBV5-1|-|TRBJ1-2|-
TGCGCCAGCAGCGTACAGGGAAACCCTAACTATGGCTACACCTTC
CASSVQGNPNYGYTF
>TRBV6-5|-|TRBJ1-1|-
TGTGCCAGCACCTCAACAGGGAGGAACACTGAAGCTTTCTTT
CASTSTGRNTEAFF
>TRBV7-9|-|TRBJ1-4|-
TGTGCCAGCAGCTTAAGTACAGCAACTAATGAAAAACTGTTTTTT
CASSLSTATNEKLFF
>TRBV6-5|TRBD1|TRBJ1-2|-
TGTGCCAGCAGTTCCCAAGCAAGACAGGGTAGGGGCTACACCTTC
CASSSQARQGRGYTF
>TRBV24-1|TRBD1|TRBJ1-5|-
TGTGCCACCAGAGATGCCATTGGACAGGCAGGGAAGCCCCAGCATTTT
CATRDAIGQAGKPQHF
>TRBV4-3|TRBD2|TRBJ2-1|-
TGCGCCAGCAGCGATACGGGACTAGCGGTATACAATGAGCAGTTCTTC
CASSDTGLAVYNEQFF
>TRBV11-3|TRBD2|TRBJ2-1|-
TGTGCCAGCAGCTTAGAGTCCGGGACGGGAGGTGAGCAGTTCTTC
CASSLESGTGGEQFF
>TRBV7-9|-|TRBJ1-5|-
TGTGCCAGCAGCCCAGAGGGTCGGCAGCCCCAGCATTTT
CASSPEGRQPQHF
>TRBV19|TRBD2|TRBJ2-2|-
TGTGCCAGTACCCGGGGGGGATTGAACACCGGGGAGCTGTTTTTT
CASTRGGLNTGELFF
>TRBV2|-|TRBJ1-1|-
TGTGCCAGCAGTACAGACAGCACTGAAGCTTTCTTT
CASSTDSTEAFF
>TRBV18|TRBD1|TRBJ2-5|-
TGTGCCAGCTCCCCGGGACAGGAGTCGTATGAGACCCAGTACTTC
CASSPGQESYETQYF
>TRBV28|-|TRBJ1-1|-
TGTGCCAGCAGTTTAGGGTGGGGCATGAACACTGAAGCTTTCTTT
CASSLGWGMNTEAFF
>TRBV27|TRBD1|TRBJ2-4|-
TGTGCCAGCAGTCTAAGGGCAGGGGGTTTAGCCAAAAACATTCAGTACTTC
CASSLRAGGLAKNIQYF
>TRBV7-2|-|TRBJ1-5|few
TGTGCCAGCAGCTTCAACGGGGGGGAACAGCCCCAGCATTTT
CASSFNGGEQPQHF
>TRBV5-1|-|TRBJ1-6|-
TGCGCCAGCAGCCCTTTAGGGGGAGCACCCCTCCACTTT
CASSPLGGAPLHF
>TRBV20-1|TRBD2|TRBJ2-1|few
TGCAGTGCTAGTCCGGGGGGGATCATCAATGAGCAGTTCTTC
CSASPGGIINEQFF
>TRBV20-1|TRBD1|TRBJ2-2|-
TGCAGTGCTAGTATCACCCGACAGGGGGGGAACACCGGGGAGCTGTTTTTT
CSASITRQGGNTGELFF
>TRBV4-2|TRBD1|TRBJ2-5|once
TGTGCCAGCAGCCAAGATCTGGACAGGGGGCACGAGACCCAGTACTTC
CASSQDLDRGHETQYF
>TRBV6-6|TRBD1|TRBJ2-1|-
TGTGCCAGCAGTTACGGGACAGGGGCTAGCAATGAGCAGTTCTTC
CASSYGTGASNEQFF
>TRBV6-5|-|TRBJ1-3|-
TGTGCCAGCTTAGAAGACTCTGGAAACACCATATATTTT
CASLEDSGNTIYF
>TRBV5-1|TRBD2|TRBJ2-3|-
TGCGCCAGCAGCTCGGGACTAGCGGGAGAAGTAGATACGCAGTATTTT
CASSSGLAGEVDTQYF
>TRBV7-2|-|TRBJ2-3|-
TGTGCCAGCAGCTTAGAAGCCGGCACAGATACGCAGTATTTT
CASSLEAGTDTQYF
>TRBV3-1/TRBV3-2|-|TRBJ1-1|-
TGTGCCAGCAGCCACTCGAGCCTGAACACTGAAGCTTTCTTT
CASSHSSLNTEAFF
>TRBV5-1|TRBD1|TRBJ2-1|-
TGCGCCAGCAGCTTGGGGGACAGGCAGACCAATGAGCAGTTCTTC
CASSLGDRQTNEQFF
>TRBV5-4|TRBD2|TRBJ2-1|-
TGTGCCAGCAGCATAGCGGGAGGGGTCTACAATGAGCAGTTCTTC
CASSIAGGVYNEQFF
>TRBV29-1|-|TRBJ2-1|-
TGCAGCGTTGAAGACTATCGGGGAAATGAGCAGTTCTTC
CSVEDYRGNEQFF
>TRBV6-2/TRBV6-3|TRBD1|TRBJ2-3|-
TGTGCCAGCAGTCATGAGACCGGGACAGGGCGTAGAGCGGATACGCAGTATTTT
CASSHETGTGRRADTQYF
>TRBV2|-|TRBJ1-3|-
TGTGCCAGCAGGAGTGGCTCTGGAAACACCATATATTTT
CASRSGSGNTIYF
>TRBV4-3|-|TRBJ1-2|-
TGCGCCAGCAGCCAAGACGACTCATCTAAGGGCTACACCTTC
CASSQDDSSKGYTF
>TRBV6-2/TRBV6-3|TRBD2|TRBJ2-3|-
TGTGCCAGCAGGCCTCGTCTGACTAGCGGGGAAACAGATACGCAGTATTTT
CASRPRLTSGETDTQYF
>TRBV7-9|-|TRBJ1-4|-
TGTGCCAGCACCAACCCAGGGCTAGGGGAAAAACTGTTTTTT
CASTNPGLGEKLFF
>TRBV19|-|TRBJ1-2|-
TGTGCCAGTAGTATGCAGGGCGACGCTAACTATGGCTACACCTTC
CASSMQGDANYGYTF
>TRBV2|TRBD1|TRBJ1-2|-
TGTGCCAGCAGCGCCCCCGTGGGACAGGGACGTGGCTACACCTTC
CASSAPVGQGRGYTF
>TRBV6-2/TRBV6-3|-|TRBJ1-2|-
TGTGCCAGCAGTTACGATTCGGGCTATGGCTACACCTTC
CASSYDSGYGYTF
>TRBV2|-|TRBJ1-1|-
TGTGCCAGCAGCAGGCCATTTGAAGCTTTCTTT
CASSRPFEAFF
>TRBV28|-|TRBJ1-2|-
TGTGCCAGCAGTTTTCAGACAGTCCTTAACTATGGCTACACCTTC
CASSFQTVLNYGYTF